This T cell receptor beta chain was identified during a study of neurological immune-mediated disorders. Germline V CDR1 and CDR2: LGHDT, YNNKEL (reference sequence). The V end lost 0 bases, the J end lost 0 bases, and 9 bases lay between the germline ends. CDR3 length: 16 amino acids. From the 5' RACE reads, TCRdb called clonotypes with MiXCR, one entry per CDR3 protein. The sample shows fewer than 90,000 distinct CDR3 sequences, over 9% of them seen only once. This clonotype was detected many times. The gene calls are TRBV3-1 and TRBJ2-1; a possible D gene is TRBD2 (5 bases). Material for sequencing was PBMCs. This receptor was obtained from a man aged 35-49 years in good health. CDR3 nucleotides: TGTGCCAGCAGCCAAGATCTGGGGAGCTCCTACAATGAGCAGTTCTTC. It codes for CASSQDLGSSYNEQFF.